A single sample gave rise to the 3 T cell receptor beta chains below, sequenced in a study of OX40 agonist ivuxolimab in advanced cancers. Assay used: immunoSEQ multiplex PCR; TCRdb lists only in-frame clones, some missing. The repertoire has some 70,000 clones, 89% of them found once; the top ten carry around 1.1%. The sequencing here drew on CD4+ or CD8+ T cells sorted from blood, taken in a trial of the OX40 agonist ivuxolimab. The receptor set was obtained from an adult with an advanced solid tumor such as melanoma, head and neck, liver or kidney cancer.

This clone was observed once. The J gene is TRBJ1-3, the V gene TRBV10-2; D unclear. In germline, CDR1 is WSHSY, CDR2 SAAADI. Trimming removed 5 bases from V and 2 bases from J, with 10 bases in between. This CDR3 has 14 amino acids. The CDR3 DNA follows: TGCGCCAGCAGTCAGGAGGCCACTGGAAACACCATATATTTT. Amino acid sequence: CASSQEATGNTIYF.

The chain couples TRBV7-6 to TRBJ1-1; no clear D. Per the germline V gene, CDR1 is SGHVS and CDR2 is FNYEAQ. The V end lost 5 bases, the J end lost 0 bases, and 10 bases lay between the germline ends. This CDR3 has 14 amino acids. The chain's CDR3 is CASSARPMNTEAFF. The DNA of the CDR3 is TGTGCCAGCAGCGCCCGACCGATGAACACTGAAGCTTTCTTT.

The chain has TRBV4-1 and TRBJ2-5; TRBD2 might be the D (6 bases). Deletions cut 5 bases from V and 3 bases from J, with 16 bases between. CDR1 and CDR2 (germline): MGHRA, YSYEKL. The CDR3 length is 15 residues. The CDR3 region is CASSDARRGKETQYF. The CDR3 region has the DNA TGCGCCAGCAGCGACGCCCGACGCGGGAAAGAGACCCAGTACTTC.